The 19 T cell receptor beta chains below all came from one sample that was sequenced in a study of control samples from healthy donors and cancer patients. The protocol was immunoSEQ multiplex PCR, while the TCRdb copy is restricted to in-frame clones and leaves out a portion. The sample shows 140,000 or so clones, roughly 94% of them seen only once. Sample: PBMCs. The source of these receptors is a man in his fifties or sixties with colorectal cancer.

The chain links TRBV30 to TRBJ1-1; maybe TRBD1 (6 bases). This CDR3 has 13 amino acids. V was cut by 2 bases and J by 5 bases, with 12 bases left in between. Germline assignment: CDR1 GTSNPN and CDR2 SVGIG (reference sequence). In DNA, the CDR3 is TGTGCCTGGAGTACGGGGGCTCGGACTGAAGCTTTCTTT. Its translation is CAWSTGARTEAFF.

This rearrangement joins TRBV7-2 to TRBJ2-4; 13 bases map to TRBD2. Germline trimming cut 2 bases from V and 0 bases from J; bases unmatched to any gene: 7. CDR3 length: 19 residues. Looked up from germline, CDR1 is SGHTA and CDR2 is FQGNSA. This CDR3 is CASSLSGTSGILAKNIQYF. DNA for the CDR3: TGTGCCAGCAGCTTATCCGGGACTAGCGGGATCCTAGCCAAAAACATTCAGTACTTC.

The chain combines TRBV27 with TRBJ2-7; no clear D. Germline lookup yields CDR1 MNHEY and CDR2 SMNVEV (reference sequence). This CDR3 contains 14 residues. V lost 5 bases and J 2 bases, leaving 13 bases between the germline ends. The CDR3 DNA reads as TGTGCCAGCAGTCAGTGGACGGACGCCTACGAGCAGTACTTC. This codes for CASSQWTDAYEQYF.

The chain employs TRBV30 and TRBJ2-3; no clear D. Trimming cost V 5 bases and J 1 base, with 10 bases left between them. From germline, CDR1 is GTSNPN and CDR2 SVGIG (reference sequence). This CDR3 has 13 residues. Written as DNA, the CDR3 is TGTGCCTGGCAAAATCCGGGCACAGATACGCAGTATTTT. Translation: CAWQNPGTDTQYF. The full variable domain, in which reference TRBV30 and TRBJ2-3 provide the parts outside the CDR3, is SQTIHQWPATLVQPVGSPLSLECTVEGTSNPNLYWYRQAAGRGLQLLFYSVGIGQISSEVPQNLSASRPQDRQFILSSKKLLLSDSGFYLCAWQNPGTDTQYFGPGTRLTVL.

CDR3 in amino acids: CASTSGGARSYNEQFF. Here the CDR3 DNA reads TGTGCCAGTACTAGCGGGGGGGCCAGGAGCTACAATGAGCAGTTCTTC. The chain employs TRBV30 and TRBJ2-1; 13 bases line up with TRBD2. V gave up 8 bases and J gave up 3 bases; unmatched junction bases: 10. Germline V lookup: CDR1 GTSNPN, CDR2 SVGIG (reference sequence). The CDR3 extends over 16 amino acids.

The chain employs TRBV6-4 and TRBJ1-2; no firm D call. The CDR3 is 17 residues long. V was cut by 0 bases and J by 7 bases, with 21 bases left in between. Germline assignment: CDR1 MRHNA and CDR2 SNTAGT. CDR3 nucleotides: TGTGCCAGCAGTGACTCGAGCAGAGGGAATCGGTCTAGTGGCTACACCTTC. It translates to CASSDSSRGNRSSGYTF.

V usage is TRBV5-1 and J usage is TRBJ2-7; D is perhaps TRBD2 (6 bases). Germline V CDR1 and CDR2: SGHRS, YFSETQ. The CDR3 contains 15 residues. The V and J ends lost 4 bases and 0 bases respectively, with 14 bases between them. CDR3 nucleotide sequence: TGCGCCAGCAGCACTCGCGGGACGTTCTCCTACGAGCAGTACTTC. Its translation: CASSTRGTFSYEQYF.

The V call is TRBV18, the J call TRBJ1-2, with D possibly TRBD1 on 6 matching bases. Trimming left V 2 bases short and J 10 bases short, with 14 bases between. Germline CDR1 reads KGHSH; CDR2 reads LQKENI. This CDR3 has 13 amino acids. CDR3 region: CASSPAGAGDYTF. CDR3 coding DNA: TGTGCCAGCTCACCAGCCGGGGCAGGGGACTACACCTTC.

V and J are TRBV19 and TRBJ1-2; D remains unclear. This CDR3 is 14 amino acids long. CDR1 LNHDA and CDR2 SQIVND come from the germline V gene (reference sequence). V was clipped by 5 bases and J by 7 bases, with 17 bases between them. DNA of the CDR3: TGTGCCAGTAGTCTCACTGCTGACTACCGTGGCTACACCTTC. Translating it yields CASSLTADYRGYTF.

CDR3 residues: CASSHRGRETQYF. CDR3 nucleotides: TGTGCCAGCAGCCACAGGGGGCGGGAGACCCAGTACTTC. The chain carries TRBV5-5 and TRBJ2-5; 9 nucleotides match TRBD1. The CDR3 length is 13 residues. Per germline, CDR1 SGHKS and CDR2 YYEKEE (reference sequence). The V segment lost 4 bases and the J segment 5 bases; nucleotides outside the gene matches: 3.

The rearrangement links TRBV11-2 to TRBJ1-1; TRBD1 matches at 9 bases. Germline V lookup: CDR1 SGHAT, CDR2 FQNNGV. This CDR3 region has 14 residues. V shed 5 bases, J shed 5 bases, and the junction held 6 bases outside the gene matches. CDR3 DNA sequence: TGTGCCAGCAGCCGGGACAGGGCAGGTACTGAAGCTTTCTTT. Encoded protein: CASSRDRAGTEAFF.

V usage is TRBV6-5 and J usage is TRBJ1-3, with D unclear. V lost 5 bases to trimming and J lost 4 bases, with 6 bases between them. The CDR3 spans 12 residues. CDR1 MNHEY and CDR2 SVGAGI come from the germline V gene. CDR3 sequence reads: CASSPIGNTIYF. The CDR3 bases are TGTGCCAGCAGTCCTATAGGAAACACCATATATTTT.

This chain connects TRBV9 to TRBJ1-3; the D is unclear. Deletions cut 1 base from V and 0 bases from J, with 11 bases between. This CDR3 has 16 residues. Germline lookup yields CDR1 SGDLS and CDR2 YYNGEE. CDR3 loop: CASSVYSVSSGNTIYF. CDR3 sequence (DNA): TGTGCCAGCAGCGTATACAGCGTGAGCTCTGGAAACACCATATATTTT. Supplemented by reference TRBV9 and TRBJ1-3, the full variable domain reads DSGVTQTPKHLITATGQRVTLRCSPRSGDLSVYWYQQSLDQGLQFLIQYYNGEERAKGNILERFSAQQFPDLHSELNLSSLELGDSALYFCASSVYSVSSGNTIYFGEGSWLTVV.

V gene TRBV6-1 combines with J gene TRBJ2-7, with TRBD2 as a possible D gene (5 bases). The CDR3 loop spans 13 amino acids. The ends were cut back, 2 bases at V and 4 bases at J, with 9 bases in the middle. CDR1 and CDR2 (germline): MNHNS, SASEGT. The CDR3 spells CASSEHEGYEQYF. DNA for the CDR3: TGTGCCAGCAGTGAACACGAGGGTTACGAGCAGTACTTC.

This clone was detected a few times. The J gene is TRBJ1-3, the V gene TRBV20-1, with D possibly TRBD1 on 6 matching bases. Between the trimmed V and J ends, which lost 3 bases and 2 bases, there was a span of 11 bases. CDR3 size: 14 residues. The V gene's germline CDR1 is DFQATT and CDR2 SNEGSKA (reference sequence). The CDR3 sequence: CSASSGGTGNTIYF. The CDR3 DNA reads as TGCAGTGCTAGTAGCGGGGGCACTGGAAACACCATATATTTT.

The gene calls are TRBV19 and TRBJ1-6; possible D gene TRBD1, 6 bases. Between the trimmed V and J ends, which lost 4 bases and 10 bases, there was a span of 20 bases. CDR3 length: 16 residues. The germline V gene encodes CDR1 LNHDA and CDR2 SQIVND (reference sequence). For the CDR3, the DNA is TGTGCCAGTAGTAGATCGGGTGTCCAGGGACACTCACCCCTCCACTTT. Translating gives CASSRSGVQGHSPLHF.

The CDR3 sequence: CASSPISSSGYTF. CDR3 nucleotide sequence: TGTGCCAGCAGTCCCATCTCCAGCTCCGGCTACACCTTC. V usage is TRBV27 and J usage is TRBJ1-2; D call uncertain. The CDR3 consists of 13 residues. Trimming left V 5 bases short and J 8 bases short, with 15 bases between. Germline CDR1 reads MNHEY; CDR2 reads SMNVEV (reference sequence).

The rearrangement uses TRBV5-1 and TRBJ1-5; D unresolved. CDR1 and CDR2 from the germline V gene are SGHRS and YFSETQ. With 0 bases removed from V and 2 bases from J, the gap between germline ends came to 12 bases. This CDR3 spans 16 amino acids. The chain's CDR3 is CASSLDGRGGNQPQHF. The CDR3 DNA reads as TGCGCCAGCAGCTTGGATGGCCGCGGGGGCAATCAGCCCCAGCATTTT.

The V and J genes are TRBV19 and TRBJ1-3; 9 bases fit TRBD1. Unmatched junction bases numbered 6, after V lost 5 bases and J lost 1 base. CDR1 and CDR2 from the germline V gene are LNHDA and SQIVND (reference sequence). The CDR3 totals 16 residues. The CDR3 bases are TGTGCCAGTAGTCCCCGGGACAGGGTTTCTGGAAACACCATATATTTT. This encodes CASSPRDRVSGNTIYF.